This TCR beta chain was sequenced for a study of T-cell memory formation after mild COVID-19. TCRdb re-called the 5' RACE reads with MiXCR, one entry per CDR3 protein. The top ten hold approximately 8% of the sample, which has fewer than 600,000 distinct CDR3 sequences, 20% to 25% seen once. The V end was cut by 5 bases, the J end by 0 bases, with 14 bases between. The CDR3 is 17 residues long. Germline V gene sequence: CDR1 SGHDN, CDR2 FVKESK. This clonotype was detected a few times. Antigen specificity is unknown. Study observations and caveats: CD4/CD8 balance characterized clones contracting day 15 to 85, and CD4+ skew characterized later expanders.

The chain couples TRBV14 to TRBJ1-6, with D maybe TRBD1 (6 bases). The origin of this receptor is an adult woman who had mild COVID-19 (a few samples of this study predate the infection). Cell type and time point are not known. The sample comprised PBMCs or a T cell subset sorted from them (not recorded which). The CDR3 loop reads CASSKTGISSYNSPLHF. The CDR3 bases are TGTGCCAGCAGCAAGACAGGCATAAGCTCCTATAATTCACCCCTCCACTTT.